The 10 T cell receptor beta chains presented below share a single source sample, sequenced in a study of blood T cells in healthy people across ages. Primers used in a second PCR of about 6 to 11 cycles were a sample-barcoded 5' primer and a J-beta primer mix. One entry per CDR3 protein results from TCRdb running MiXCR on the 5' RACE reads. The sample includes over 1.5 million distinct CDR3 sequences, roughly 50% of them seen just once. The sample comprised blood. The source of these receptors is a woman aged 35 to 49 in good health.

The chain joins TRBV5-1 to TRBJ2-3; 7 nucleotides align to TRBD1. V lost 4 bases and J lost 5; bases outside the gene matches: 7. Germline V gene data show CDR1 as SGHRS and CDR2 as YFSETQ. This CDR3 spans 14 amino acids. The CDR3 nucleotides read TGCGCCAGCAGCCCCGACAGGGCCAGAGATACGCAGTATTTT. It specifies CASSPDRARDTQYF.

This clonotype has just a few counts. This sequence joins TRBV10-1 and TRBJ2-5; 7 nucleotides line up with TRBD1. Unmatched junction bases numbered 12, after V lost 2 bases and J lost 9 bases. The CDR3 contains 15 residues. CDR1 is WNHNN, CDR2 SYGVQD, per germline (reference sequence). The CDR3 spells CASSETASPQGAQYF. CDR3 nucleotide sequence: TGCGCCAGCAGTGAGACGGCTTCACCTCAGGGGGCCCAGTACTTC.

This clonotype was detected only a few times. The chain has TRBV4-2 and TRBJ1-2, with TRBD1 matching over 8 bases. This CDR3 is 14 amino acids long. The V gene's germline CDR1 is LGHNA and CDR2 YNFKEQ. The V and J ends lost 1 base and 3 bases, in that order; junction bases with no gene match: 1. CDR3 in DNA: TGTGCCAGCAGCCAAGCAGGGGGCGACTATGGCTACACCTTC. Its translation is CASSQAGGDYGYTF.

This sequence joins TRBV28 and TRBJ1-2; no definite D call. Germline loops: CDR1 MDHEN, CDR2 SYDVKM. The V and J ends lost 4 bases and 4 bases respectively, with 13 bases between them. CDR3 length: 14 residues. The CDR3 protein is CASSSELSGYGYTF. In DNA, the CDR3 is TGTGCCAGCAGTTCCGAACTGAGTGGCTATGGCTACACCTTC.

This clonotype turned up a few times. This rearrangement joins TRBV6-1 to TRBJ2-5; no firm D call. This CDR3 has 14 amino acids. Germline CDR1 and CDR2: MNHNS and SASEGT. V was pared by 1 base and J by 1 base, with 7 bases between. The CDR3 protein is CASSEEGFQETQYF. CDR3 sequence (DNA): TGTGCCAGCAGTGAAGAAGGGTTCCAAGAGACCCAGTACTTC.

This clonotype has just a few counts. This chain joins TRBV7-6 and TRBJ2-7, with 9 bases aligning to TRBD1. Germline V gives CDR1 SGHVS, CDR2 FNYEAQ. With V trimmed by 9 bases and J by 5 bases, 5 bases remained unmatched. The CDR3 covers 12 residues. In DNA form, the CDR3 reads TGTGCCAGACCGGACAGGGGCAACGAGCAGTACTTC. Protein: CARPDRGNEQYF.

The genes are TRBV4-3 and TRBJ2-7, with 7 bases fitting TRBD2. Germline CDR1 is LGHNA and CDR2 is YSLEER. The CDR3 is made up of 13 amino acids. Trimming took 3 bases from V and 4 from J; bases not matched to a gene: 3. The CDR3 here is CASSHGRGYEQYF. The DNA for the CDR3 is TGCGCCAGCAGCCACGGGCGGGGGTACGAGCAGTACTTC.

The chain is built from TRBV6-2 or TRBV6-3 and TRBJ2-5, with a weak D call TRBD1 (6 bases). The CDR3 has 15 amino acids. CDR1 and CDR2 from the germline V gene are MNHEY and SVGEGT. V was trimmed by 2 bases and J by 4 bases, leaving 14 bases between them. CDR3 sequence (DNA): TGTGCCAGCAGTTACCAAGGATCAGGGGCAGAGACCCAGTACTTC. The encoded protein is CASSYQGSGAETQYF.

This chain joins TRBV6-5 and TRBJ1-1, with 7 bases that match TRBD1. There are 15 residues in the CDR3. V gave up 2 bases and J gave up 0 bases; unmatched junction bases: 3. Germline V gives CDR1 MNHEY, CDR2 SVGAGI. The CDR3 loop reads CASSYEGAMNTEAFF. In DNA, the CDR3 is TGTGCCAGCAGTTACGAGGGGGCCATGAACACTGAAGCTTTCTTT.

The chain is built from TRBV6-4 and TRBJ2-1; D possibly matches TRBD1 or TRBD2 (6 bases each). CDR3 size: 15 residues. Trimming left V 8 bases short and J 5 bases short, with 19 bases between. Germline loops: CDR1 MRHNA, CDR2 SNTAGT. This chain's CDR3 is CASQGTPGANNEQFF. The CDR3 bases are TGTGCCAGCCAAGGGACGCCGGGGGCTAACAATGAGCAGTTCTTC.